The next 19 T cell receptor beta chains were all read from a single sample in a study of control samples from healthy donors and cancer patients (dated by TCRdb to the early 2020s). Libraries were constructed by the immunoSEQ multiplex PCR assay. Imported from immuneACCESS, the table was reduced by TCRdb to in-frame sequences with V and J called. These copies leave out some clones; in studies compared against another copy, an unresolved V gene accounts for under half, and the cause of the remainder is not known. Recorded for this sample are about 130,000 clones; about 88% of them occurred a single time. The ten largest clones capture about 3.4% of the sample. Sequenced input: blood. These receptors originate from a man aged 45 to 65 in good health.

The gene calls are TRBV28 and TRBJ2-7; 7 nucleotides agree with TRBD2. The J segment lost 0 bases and the V segment lost 1 base, leaving 3 bases of the junction unmatched. The CDR3 runs to 15 residues. In germline, CDR1 is MDHEN, CDR2 SYDVKM. In nucleotides, the CDR3 is TGTGCCAGCAGTTTATATGGCGGGGGCTCCTACGAGCAGTACTTC. Its translation is CASSLYGGGSYEQYF.

V and J are TRBV7-9 and TRBJ2-3; D possibly uses TRBD1 or TRBD2 (5 bases each). The CDR3 totals 14 residues. CDR1 and CDR2 from the germline V gene are SEHNR and FQNEAQ (reference sequence). V lost 4 bases, J lost 2 bases, and 10 bases lay in between. The CDR3 loop reads CASSYSGTTDTQYF. The CDR3, as DNA: TGTGCCAGCAGCTATAGTGGGACCACAGATACGCAGTATTTT.

The rearrangement links TRBV19 to TRBJ1-5; D is possibly TRBD1 (6 bases). The CDR3 runs 12 residues. V was pared by 11 bases and J by 7 bases, with 15 bases between. CDR1 is LNHDA, CDR2 SQIVND, per germline (reference sequence). This chain's CDR3 is CAARTATQPQHF. DNA for the CDR3: TGTGCCGCCCGGACAGCGACCCAGCCCCAGCATTTT.

The chain couples TRBV5-1 to TRBJ1-3; TRBD1 matches at 8 bases. Unmatched junction bases numbered 5, after V lost 4 bases and J lost 8 bases. Germline lookup yields CDR1 SGHRS and CDR2 YFSETQ. The CDR3 has 13 amino acids. The CDR3 sequence: CASSPGQGDTIYF. The CDR3, as DNA: TGCGCCAGCAGCCCAGGACAGGGAGACACCATATATTTT. The entire variable domain, with the rest obtained from reference TRBV5-1 and TRBJ1-3, is as follows: KAGVTQTPRYLIKTRGQQVTLSCSPISGHRSVSWYQQTPGQGLQFLFEYFSETQRNKGNFPGRFSGRQFSNSRSEMNVSTLELGDSALYLCASSPGQGDTIYFGEGSWLTVV.

The chain is built from TRBV10-2 and TRBJ1-1; 7 nucleotides align to TRBD1. V trimming: 0 bases; J trimming: 1 base; junction bases outside the gene matches: 5. Per the germline V gene, CDR1 is WSHSY and CDR2 is SAAADI. The CDR3 is 16 residues long. CDR3 in amino acids: CASSESGRGPNTEAFF. CDR3 sequence (DNA): TGCGCCAGCAGTGAGTCGGGAAGGGGGCCGAACACTGAAGCTTTCTTT.

The rearrangement uses TRBV2 and TRBJ2-1; D gene ambiguous. V was pared by 7 bases and J by 1 base, with 11 bases between. Germline-derived CDR1 and CDR2 are SNHLY and FYNNEI. The CDR3 consists of 14 residues. CDR3 protein: CASNGQVSYNEQFF. The CDR3 DNA reads as TGTGCCAGCAATGGCCAGGTTTCCTACAATGAGCAGTTCTTC.

This sequence joins TRBV30 and TRBJ1-2; 8 bases are a match to TRBD1. The V segment lost 4 bases and the J segment 8 bases; nucleotides outside the gene matches: 9. CDR1 and CDR2 from the germline V gene are GTSNPN and SVGIG (reference sequence). CDR3 size: 13 residues. CDR3 in amino acids: CAWNPGQGRGYTF. In nucleotides, the CDR3 is TGTGCCTGGAATCCTGGACAGGGTCGAGGCTACACCTTC.

The V gene is TRBV15, the J gene TRBJ2-6; 7 bases are shared with TRBD2. Trimming cost V 3 bases and J 2 bases; bases outside gene matches: 1. Germline loops: CDR1 LNHNV, CDR2 YYDKDF (reference sequence). The CDR3 loop spans 15 amino acids. The CDR3 reads CATSRGGTGANVLTF. CDR3 coding DNA: TGTGCCACCAGCAGGGGGGGGACTGGGGCCAACGTCCTGACTTTC.

The V and J genes are TRBV10-1 and TRBJ2-7; D assignment may be TRBD1 or TRBD2 (5 bases each). Germline CDR1 is WNHNN and CDR2 is SYGVQD (reference sequence). Trimming took off 4 bases at V and 0 bases at J, with 19 bases between the two ends. This CDR3 is 17 amino acids long. The DNA of the CDR3 is TGCGCCAGCAGTGCCTCTCCCGGGACGGGGAACTCCTACGAGCAGTACTTC. Amino acids: CASSASPGTGNSYEQYF.

The chain has TRBV2 and TRBJ1-1; D is perhaps TRBD1 (5 bases). V lost 8 bases and J lost 3, with 13 bases in between. The CDR3 has 13 amino acids. Germline V CDR1 and CDR2: SNHLY, FYNNEI. The CDR3 here is CASLAGGDTEAFF. DNA of the CDR3: TGTGCCAGCCTCGCGGGGGGGGACACTGAAGCTTTCTTT.

This chain connects TRBV6-5 to TRBJ1-6, with 8 bases that match TRBD1. With V trimmed by 7 bases and J by 6 bases, 8 bases remained unmatched. In germline, CDR1 is MNHEY, CDR2 SVGAGI. The CDR3 is 15 residues long. The CDR3 nucleotides are TGTGCCAGCAAAGATCGACAGGGGTTTAATTCACCCCTCCACTTT. This encodes CASKDRQGFNSPLHF.

This sequence joins TRBV14 and TRBJ1-5; D may be TRBD1 (5 bases). CDR1 SGHDN and CDR2 FVKESK come from the germline V gene. Trimming took off 3 bases at V and 7 bases at J, with 19 bases between the two ends. This CDR3 is built from 16 residues. The DNA for the CDR3 is TGTGCCAGCAGCCACCCCGCGGTCAGGGTGGAGCAGCCCCAGCATTTT. Translated: CASSHPAVRVEQPQHF.

V and J are TRBV11-2 and TRBJ1-6, with D possibly being TRBD1 (5 bases). This CDR3 contains 14 residues. Trimming pared 3 bases from V and 12 bases from J, leaving 15 bases between. Germline V CDR1 and CDR2: SGHAT, FQNNGV. The CDR3 DNA is TGTGCCAGCAGCTTGTCCGGACAACGGGGACCCCTCCACTTT. This sequence encodes CASSLSGQRGPLHF.

The chain uses TRBV25-1 and TRBJ1-4, with TRBD1 as a possible D gene (5 bases). Germline CDR1 MGHDK, CDR2 SYGVNS. V was clipped by 8 bases and J by 3 bases, with 10 bases between them. The CDR3 is made up of 13 amino acids. CDR3 amino acids: CASRGDPNEKLFF. DNA for the CDR3: TGTGCCAGCCGGGGGGATCCTAATGAAAAACTGTTTTTT.

The CDR3 DNA reads TGTGCCAGCAGCAATCATCCTGGGAAAAATAGCAATCAGCCCCAGCATTTT. Protein sequence: CASSNHPGKNSNQPQHF. V usage is TRBV21-1 and J usage is TRBJ1-5. TRBV21-1 is a known pseudogene. There are 17 residues in the CDR3.

This rearrangement joins TRBV5-1 to TRBJ2-5; possibly TRBD1 or TRBD2 for D (5 bases each). Germline V gives CDR1 SGHRS, CDR2 YFSETQ. V shed 4 bases and J shed 4 bases, with 20 bases lying between them. This CDR3 is built from 16 residues. The CDR3 sequence: CASSPGPSTGGETQYF. CDR3 nucleotides: TGCGCCAGCAGCCCGGGACCTTCTACCGGAGGAGAGACCCAGTACTTC.

V gene TRBV5-1 combines with J gene TRBJ2-1; no reliable D call. The CDR3 has 11 residues. Germline V gives CDR1 SGHRS, CDR2 YFSETQ. The V end was cut by 4 bases, the J end by 8 bases, with 7 bases between. The CDR3 reads CASSTNYEQFF. The CDR3 nucleotides are TGCGCCAGCAGCACAAATTATGAGCAGTTCTTC. Filled out from reference TRBV5-1 and TRBJ2-1, the complete variable domain reads KAGVTQTPRYLIKTRGQQVTLSCSPISGHRSVSWYQQTPGQGLQFLFEYFSETQRNKGNFPGRFSGRQFSNSRSEMNVSTLELGDSALYLCASSTNYEQFFGPGTRLTVL.

In this sample, this clone turned up a few times. The chain couples TRBV5-6 to TRBJ2-5, with unresolved D. The CDR3 covers 16 residues. Germline loops: CDR1 SGHDT, CDR2 YYEEEE. Trimming pared 2 bases from V and 6 bases from J, leaving 20 bases between. CDR3 protein: CASSLGLSVGIKTQYF. The CDR3 DNA follows: TGTGCCAGCAGCTTAGGGCTATCCGTCGGTATAAAGACCCAGTACTTC. The variable domain in full, completed from reference TRBV5-6 and TRBJ2-5, reads DAGVTQSPTHLIKTRGQQVTLRCSPKSGHDTVSWYQQALGQGPQFIFQYYEEEERQRGNFPDRFSGHQFPNYSSELNVNALLLGDSALYLCASSLGLSVGIKTQYFGPGTRLLVL.

This chain connects TRBV27 to TRBJ1-2; TRBD1 matches at 8 bases. Trimming removed 5 bases from V and 4 bases from J; junction bases left unmatched: 6. This CDR3 comprises 14 residues. CDR1 and CDR2 from the germline V gene are MNHEY and SMNVEV (reference sequence). DNA of the CDR3: TGTGCCAGCAGTCCAATGGACAGGGTCTATGGCTACACCTTC. Translating it yields CASSPMDRVYGYTF.